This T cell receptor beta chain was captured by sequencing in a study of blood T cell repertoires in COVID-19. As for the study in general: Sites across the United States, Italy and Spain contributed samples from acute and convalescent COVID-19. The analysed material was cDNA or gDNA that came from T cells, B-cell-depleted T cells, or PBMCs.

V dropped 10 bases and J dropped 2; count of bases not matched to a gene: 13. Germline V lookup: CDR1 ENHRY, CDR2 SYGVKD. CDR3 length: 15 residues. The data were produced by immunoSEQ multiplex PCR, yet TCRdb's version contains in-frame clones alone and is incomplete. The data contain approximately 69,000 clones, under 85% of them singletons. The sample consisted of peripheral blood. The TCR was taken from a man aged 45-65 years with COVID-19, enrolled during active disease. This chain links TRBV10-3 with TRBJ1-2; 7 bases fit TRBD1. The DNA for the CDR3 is TGTGCCACCTCAAGGGCGGGGACAGACAACTATGGCTACACCTTC. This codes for CATSRAGTDNYGYTF.